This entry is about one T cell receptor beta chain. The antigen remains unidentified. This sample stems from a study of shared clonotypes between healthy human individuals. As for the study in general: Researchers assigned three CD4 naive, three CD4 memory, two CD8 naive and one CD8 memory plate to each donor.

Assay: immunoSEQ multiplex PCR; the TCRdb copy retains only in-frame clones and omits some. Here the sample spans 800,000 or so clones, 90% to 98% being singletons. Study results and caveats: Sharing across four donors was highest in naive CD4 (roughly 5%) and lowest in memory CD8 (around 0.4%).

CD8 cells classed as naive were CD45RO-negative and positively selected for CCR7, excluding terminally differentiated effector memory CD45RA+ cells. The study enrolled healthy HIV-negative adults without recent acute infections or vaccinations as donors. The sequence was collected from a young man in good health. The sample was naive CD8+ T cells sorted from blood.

The CDR3 here is CASSWLGGSSTGELFF. For the CDR3, the DNA is TGTGCCAGCAGTTGGTTAGGGGGATCGAGCACCGGGGAGCTGTTTTTT. V and J are TRBV6-5 and TRBJ2-2; tentatively, D is TRBD1 (6 bases). The CDR3 extends over 16 amino acids. The germline V gene encodes CDR1 MNHEY and CDR2 SVGAGI. Trimming shortened V by 4 bases and J by 4 bases, and 16 bases separated the two germline ends.